This T cell receptor (beta chain) emerged from a study of human thymus T cells. Measured with immunoSEQ multiplex PCR; TCRdb has only the in-frame clones, and not every one. This sample carries about 78,000 clones, around 96% of them seen once, and the ten largest clones take 0.031%. Overall study findings and caveats: What related research reported was that thymic repertoires overlapped highly among unrelated individuals. Thymic as well as blood repertoires seemed to favor certain V and J genes unevenly.

Remarks on this clone: The antigen is not known.

The CDR3 has 15 amino acids. The germline gives CDR1 SEHNR, CDR2 FQNEAQ (reference sequence). V was pared by 5 bases and J by 2 bases, with 3 bases of the junction left unmatched. Resections obtained during corrective heart surgery supplied the thymus tissue. Donors consisted of healthy Finnish infants (having corrective surgery for congenital heart defects). This TCR was recovered from a boy in the first two years of life with a congenital heart defect but otherwise immunologically healthy. The material sequenced was thymus tissue. J is TRBJ2-1 and V is TRBV7-9; 10 nucleotides align to TRBD2. The CDR3 is CASSGGLAAYNEQFF. Written as DNA, the CDR3 is TGTGCCAGCAGCGGTGGACTAGCGGCCTACAATGAGCAGTTCTTC.